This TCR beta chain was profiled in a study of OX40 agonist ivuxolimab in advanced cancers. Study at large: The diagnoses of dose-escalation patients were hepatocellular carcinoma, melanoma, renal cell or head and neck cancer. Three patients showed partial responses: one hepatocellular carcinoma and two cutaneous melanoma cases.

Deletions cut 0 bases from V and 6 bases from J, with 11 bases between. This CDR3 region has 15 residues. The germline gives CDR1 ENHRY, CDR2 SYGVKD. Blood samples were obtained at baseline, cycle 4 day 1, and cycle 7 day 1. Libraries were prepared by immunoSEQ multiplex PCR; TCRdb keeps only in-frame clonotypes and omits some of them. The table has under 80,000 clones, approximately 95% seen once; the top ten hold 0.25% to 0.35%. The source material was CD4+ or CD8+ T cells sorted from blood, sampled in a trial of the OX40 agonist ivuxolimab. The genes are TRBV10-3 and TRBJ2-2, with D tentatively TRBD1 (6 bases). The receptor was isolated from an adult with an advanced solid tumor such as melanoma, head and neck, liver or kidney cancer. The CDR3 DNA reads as TGTGCCATCAGTGAGTCGGCCAGGGGAGCCGGGGAGCTGTTTTTT. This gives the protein CAISESARGAGELFF.